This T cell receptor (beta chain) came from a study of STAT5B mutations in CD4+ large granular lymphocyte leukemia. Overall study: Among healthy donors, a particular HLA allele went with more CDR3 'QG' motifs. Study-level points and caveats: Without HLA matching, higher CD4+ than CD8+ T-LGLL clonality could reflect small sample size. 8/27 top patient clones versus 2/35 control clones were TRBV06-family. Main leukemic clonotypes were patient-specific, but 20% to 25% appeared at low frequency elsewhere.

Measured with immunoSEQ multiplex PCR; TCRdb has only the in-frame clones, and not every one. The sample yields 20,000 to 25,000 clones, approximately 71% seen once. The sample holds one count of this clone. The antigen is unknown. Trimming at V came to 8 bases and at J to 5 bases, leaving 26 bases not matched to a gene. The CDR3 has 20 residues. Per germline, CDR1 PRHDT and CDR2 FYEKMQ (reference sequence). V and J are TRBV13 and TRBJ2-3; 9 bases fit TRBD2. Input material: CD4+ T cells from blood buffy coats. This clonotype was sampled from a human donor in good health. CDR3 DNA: TGTGCCAGCGGGGAGAATAAAGGACTTGTTGCGGGAGGGCCGGGAGATACGCAGTATTTT. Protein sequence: CASGENKGLVAGGPGDTQYF.